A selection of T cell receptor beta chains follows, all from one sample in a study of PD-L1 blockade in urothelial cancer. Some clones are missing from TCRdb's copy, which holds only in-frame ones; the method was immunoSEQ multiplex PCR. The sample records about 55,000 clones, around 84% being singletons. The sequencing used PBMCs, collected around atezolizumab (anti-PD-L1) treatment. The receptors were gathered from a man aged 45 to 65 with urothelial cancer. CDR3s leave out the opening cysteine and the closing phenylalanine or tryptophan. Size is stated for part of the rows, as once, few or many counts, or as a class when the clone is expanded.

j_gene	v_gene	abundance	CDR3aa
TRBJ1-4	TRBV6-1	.	ASSEVRRGNEKLF
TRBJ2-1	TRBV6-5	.	AIKRGGHNEQF
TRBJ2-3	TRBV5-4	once	ASSLVQGRDTQY
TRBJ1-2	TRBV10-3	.	AISLGQGGYT
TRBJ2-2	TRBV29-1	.	SVPVTGELF
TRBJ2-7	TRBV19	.	ASSIAPLAAGLEQY
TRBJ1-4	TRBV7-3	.	ASSLAGVTNEKLF
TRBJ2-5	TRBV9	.	ASSALKGLAGEKTQY
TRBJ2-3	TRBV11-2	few	ASSRGLAGWDTQY
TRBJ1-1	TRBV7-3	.	ASSVGVGNTEAF
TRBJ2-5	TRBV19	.	ASSISGQGRETQY
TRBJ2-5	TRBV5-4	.	ASSSTSGRYAETQY
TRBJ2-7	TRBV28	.	ASSQDFDEQY
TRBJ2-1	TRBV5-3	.	ARSLYLASSYNEQF
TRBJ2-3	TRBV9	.	ASSVDAADTQY
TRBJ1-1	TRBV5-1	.	ASSLTGTNTEAF
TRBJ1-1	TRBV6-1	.	ASNTVNTEAF
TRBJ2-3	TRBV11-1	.	ASSPGPYKDTQY
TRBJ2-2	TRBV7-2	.	ASNGGTGELF
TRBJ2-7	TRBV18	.	ASSTLAGVYEQY
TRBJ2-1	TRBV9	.	ASSVAGTTTLNEQF
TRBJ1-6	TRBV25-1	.	ASSVGNSPLH
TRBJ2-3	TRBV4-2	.	ASSQDGTSGRGSDTQY
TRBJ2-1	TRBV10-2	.	ASSNKGLAGGLRNTISDNEQF
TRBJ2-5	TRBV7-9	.	AGEGPGIIETQY
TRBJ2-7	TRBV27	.	ASRSLGSGGHEQY
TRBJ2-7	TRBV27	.	ASSFSSRGSGRNEQY
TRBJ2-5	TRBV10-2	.	ASTLAGEKTQY
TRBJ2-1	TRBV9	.	ASRSGGSNNEQF
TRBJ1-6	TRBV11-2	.	ASSTRGLNSPLH
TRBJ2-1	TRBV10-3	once	AIRGQQTYNEQF
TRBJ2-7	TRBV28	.	ASSLIGVSGDPYEQY
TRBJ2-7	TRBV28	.	ASSSPGSGFDEQY
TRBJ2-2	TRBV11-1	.	ASSLAPWGGGTGELF
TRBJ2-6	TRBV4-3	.	ASSQEISSGANVLT
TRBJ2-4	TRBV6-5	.	ASSLTSGRKNIQY
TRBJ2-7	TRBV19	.	ASKRNTDSLTYEQY
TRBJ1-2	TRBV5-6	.	ASSLDIDGYT
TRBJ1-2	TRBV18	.	ASSPQGVSYGYT
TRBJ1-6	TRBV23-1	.	ASSGYTGIVSYNSPLH
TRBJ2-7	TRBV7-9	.	ASRDGVYEQY
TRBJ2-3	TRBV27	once	ASSLRWATPTSTDTQY